These 22 T cell receptor beta chains originate from one sample sequenced in a study of vaccination and CD4 T cells after COVID-19 (dated by TCRdb to between 2021 and 2023). The treatment or condition label of this sample denotes: roughly ten-day PBMC culture with coronavirus spike peptide pools or control peptides (ViraFEST assay). These receptors' antigens are unknown. The library was produced with PCR. The sequencer was an Illumina iSeq 100. DNA from cultured CD4+ T cells underwent TCR sequencing with the Oncomine TCR Beta short-read assay at the Johns Hopkins FTIC core. TCRdb cleaned the public reads at Q25 with fastp, built clones with MiXCR and kept in-frame beta chains. Every distinct CDR3 protein forms one entry, paired with its most common genes and DNA. The sample table contains about 25,000 distinct CDR3 sequences; only one count was recorded for more than 40% of them. The ten largest clonotypes hold 5% to 6.5% of the sample.

Sequences were obtained from CD4+ T cells from blood, cultured in vitro. These receptors all come from a human donor who had recovered from COVID-19.

This clonotype was seen more than once but under ten times. The chain recombines TRBV7-8 with TRBJ1-5; maybe TRBD1 (5 bases). The CDR3 has 15 amino acids. From germline, CDR1 is SGHVS and CDR2 FQNEAQ. V dropped 0 bases and J dropped 6 bases, with 12 bases sitting between them. The CDR3 loop is CASSLAGVGRQPQHF. The CDR3 DNA reads TGTGCCAGCAGCTTAGCGGGGGTGGGACGTCAGCCCCAGCATTTT.

This chain joins TRBV6-1 and TRBJ1-1; 8 positions agree with TRBD1. CDR1 is MNHNS and CDR2 is SASEGT in the germline V gene. The CDR3 spans 14 residues. The V and J ends lost 8 bases and 1 base, in that order; junction bases with no gene match: 6. CDR3 sequence (DNA): TGTGCCAGCTTTTCGGGACAGGAGAACACTGAAGCTTTCTTT. Translating gives CASFSGQENTEAFF.

The chain is built from TRBV6-2 or TRBV6-3 and TRBJ2-7; D is possibly TRBD1 or TRBD2 (5 bases each). CDR3 size: 14 residues. V was shortened by 6 bases and J by 2 bases, with 14 bases between the two germline ends. Germline V gene data show CDR1 as MNHEY and CDR2 as SVGEGT. CDR3 sequence (DNA): TGTGCCAGCAGCTCACGGAGAGGGGCCTACGAGCAGTACTTC. It yields the protein CASSSRRGAYEQYF.

This clonotype was recorded a few times. J is TRBJ1-1 and V is TRBV27, with 9 bases lining up with TRBD1. V trimming: 4 bases; J trimming: 1 base; junction bases outside the gene matches: 7. This CDR3 contains 16 residues. Looked up from germline, CDR1 is MNHEY and CDR2 is SMNVEV (reference sequence). DNA of the CDR3: TGTGCCAGCAGTTCTGACAGGGGGTTCGGGAACACTGAAGCTTTCTTT. This sequence encodes CASSSDRGFGNTEAFF.

The CDR3, as DNA: TGCAGTGCCCCGGCACCCTCAGCGGGAATCGGGGAGCTGTTTTTT. Amino acids: CSAPAPSAGIGELFF. The chain employs TRBV20-1 and TRBJ2-2; 7 bases are a match to TRBD2. This CDR3 has 15 residues. Germline CDR1 DFQATT, CDR2 SNEGSKA (reference sequence). The junction had 14 bases not matched to a gene; V was cut back by 6 bases and J by 7 bases.

This chain links TRBV4-1 with TRBJ2-7; D is ambiguous. Germline V gene data show CDR1 as MGHRA and CDR2 as YSYEKL. V was clipped by 4 bases and J by 3 bases, with 10 bases between them. This CDR3 region has 13 residues. CDR3 region: CASSRRNGYEQYF. The CDR3 region has the DNA TGCGCCAGCAGCCGCCGGAATGGCTACGAGCAGTACTTC.

V is TRBV16 and J is TRBJ1-1, with D perhaps TRBD1 (6 bases). The CDR3 is made up of 15 amino acids. The V end was cut by 3 bases, the J end by 3 bases, with 14 bases between. The germline V gene encodes CDR1 KGHSY and CDR2 FQNENV. This CDR3 reads CASSHQQGGDTEAFF. The CDR3 DNA sequence: TGTGCCAGCAGCCACCAACAGGGAGGCGACACTGAAGCTTTCTTT.

This clonotype was counted between two and nine times. This rearrangement joins TRBV6-5 to TRBJ2-1; TRBD1 agrees at 12 bases. V lost 2 bases and J lost 15; bases outside the gene matches: 8. The CDR3 runs to 14 residues. Germline CDR1 is MNHEY and CDR2 is SVGAGI. CDR3 bases: TGTGCCAGCAGTTACAGCCGGGACAGGGGGCTGCTGTTCTTC. Translation gives CASSYSRDRGLLFF.

The CDR3 protein is CASSEAAGGVDTQYF. In nucleotides, the CDR3 is TGTGCCAGCAGTGAAGCCGCAGGGGGCGTTGATACGCAGTATTTT. The V and J genes are TRBV6-1 and TRBJ2-3; TRBD1 aligns across 8 bases. The V gene end was trimmed by 0 bases and the J gene end by 6 bases; junction bases not matched to a gene: 5. Germline CDR1 and CDR2: MNHNS and SASEGT. The CDR3 runs 15 residues.

The chain uses TRBV7-3 and TRBJ2-7; 7 bases fit TRBD1. The trim removed 5 bases at V and 4 bases at J, leaving 11 bases unmatched. The CDR3 loop spans 15 amino acids. The germline gives CDR1 SGHTA, CDR2 FQGTGA. This CDR3 reads CASSLTGTEEYEQYF. CDR3 bases: TGTGCCAGCAGCCTGACCGGGACAGAAGAATACGAGCAGTACTTC.

The rearrangement links TRBV2 to TRBJ2-7; possible D gene TRBD2, 6 bases. Germline assignment: CDR1 SNHLY and CDR2 FYNNEI. The CDR3 has 16 amino acids. Trimming left V 7 bases short and J 0 bases short, with 19 bases between. CDR3 sequence (DNA): TGTGCCAGCAACAAACTCACGGGGGTCGTCTCCTACGAGCAGTACTTC. Its protein product is CASNKLTGVVSYEQYF.

The genes are TRBV12-3 or TRBV12-4 and TRBJ2-3; 15 bases match TRBD2. This CDR3 contains 18 residues. Trimming cost V 4 bases and J 6 bases; bases outside gene matches: 11. The CDR3 DNA reads TGTGCCAGCAGTTCCGGATACGGACTAGCGGGAGGGAGGGATACGCAGTATTTT. This translates into CASSSGYGLAGGRDTQYF.

The chain carries TRBV12-3 or TRBV12-4 and TRBJ1-1; TRBD1 might be the D (6 bases). The CDR3 totals 13 residues. V was cut by 8 bases and J by 1 base, with 11 bases left in between. The CDR3 sequence is CASYDRRNTEAFF. The CDR3 coding sequence is TGTGCCAGCTACGACAGGAGGAACACTGAAGCTTTCTTT.

The chain employs TRBV29-1 and TRBJ2-7; D is possibly TRBD2 (6 bases). The CDR3 runs 11 residues. Trimming took 4 bases from V and 6 from J, leaving 10 bases between them. The germline V gene encodes CDR1 SQVTM and CDR2 ANQGSEA. As DNA, the CDR3 is TGCAGCGTTGTACGGGGGAGCGAGCAGTACTTC. Protein product: CSVVRGSEQYF.

This clonotype has just a few counts. This CDR3 is CSASTAQGTEAFF. The CDR3 bases are TGCAGTGCTAGTACAGCGCAGGGCACTGAAGCTTTCTTT. The chain has TRBV20-1 and TRBJ1-1, with D perhaps matching TRBD1 (5 bases). Germline loops: CDR1 DFQATT, CDR2 SNEGSKA (reference sequence). The CDR3 has 13 residues. V shed 3 bases and J shed 4 bases, with 12 bases lying between them.

The chain uses TRBV6-2 or TRBV6-3 and TRBJ1-2; TRBD1 matches at 8 bases. CDR3 length: 13 amino acids. V was clipped by 2 bases and J by 6 bases; unmatched bases: 2. Looked up from germline, CDR1 is MNHEY and CDR2 is SVGEGT. CDR3 sequence: CASSYQDRDGYTF. CDR3 coding DNA: TGTGCCAGCAGTTACCAGGACAGGGATGGCTACACCTTC.

V gene TRBV20-1 combines with J gene TRBJ2-3; 9 nucleotides align to TRBD1. This CDR3 has 15 residues. Germline V gene lookup returns CDR1 DFQATT and CDR2 SNEGSKA (reference sequence). V lost 5 bases to trimming and J lost 1 base; unmatched junction nucleotides: 7. CDR3 protein: CSAGARTGGTDTQYF. In DNA form, the CDR3 reads TGCAGTGCTGGGGCGAGGACAGGGGGCACAGATACGCAGTATTTT.

This rearrangement joins TRBV6-1 to TRBJ1-4, with a weak D call TRBD1 (5 bases). In germline, CDR1 is MNHNS, CDR2 SASEGT. Trimming pared 2 bases from V and 7 bases from J, leaving 8 bases between. The CDR3 length is 13 residues. CDR3 nucleotides: TGTGCCAGCAGTGAACAGGGTGGTGAAAAACTGTTTTTT. It translates to CASSEQGGEKLFF.

This chain connects TRBV7-2 to TRBJ2-7; 7 bases fit TRBD1. Germline-derived CDR1 and CDR2 are SGHTA and FQGNSA. The CDR3 covers 13 residues. Trimming removed 5 bases from V and 3 bases from J; junction bases left unmatched: 4. CDR3 in amino acids: CASSPDRDYEQYF. CDR3 in DNA: TGTGCCAGCAGCCCAGACAGGGACTACGAGCAGTACTTC. Full variable domain (missing parts from reference TRBV7-2 and TRBJ2-7): GAGVSQSPSNKVTEKGKDVELRCDPISGHTALYWYRQSLGQGLEFLIYFQGNSAPDKSGLPSDRFSAERTGGSVSTLTIQRTQQEDSAVYLCASSPDRDYEQYFGPGTRLTVT.

V usage is TRBV5-1 and J usage is TRBJ1-6, with D possibly being TRBD1 (6 bases). The CDR3 runs 17 residues. V was shortened by 1 base and J by 3 bases, with 14 bases between the two germline ends. Germline lookup yields CDR1 SGHRS and CDR2 YFSETQ. The CDR3 sequence is CASSLSTRTVYNSPLHF. CDR3 nucleotides: TGCGCCAGCAGCTTGTCTACTAGGACAGTCTATAATTCACCCCTCCACTTT.

The chain uses TRBV27 and TRBJ2-1, with 9 bases fitting TRBD2. Per the germline V gene, CDR1 is MNHEY and CDR2 is SMNVEV (reference sequence). The CDR3 is made up of 16 amino acids. V gave up 5 bases and J gave up 6 bases; unmatched junction bases: 11. The CDR3 sequence is CASSRQSGRLGNEQFF. As DNA, the CDR3 is TGTGCCAGCAGTCGCCAAAGCGGGAGGCTCGGCAATGAGCAGTTCTTC.

This chain joins TRBV20-1 and TRBJ1-1; D is perhaps TRBD1 (6 bases). The CDR3 is 17 residues long. Germline V CDR1 and CDR2: DFQATT, SNEGSKA (reference sequence). V dropped 6 bases and J dropped 1 base, with 24 bases sitting between them. Written as DNA, the CDR3 is TGCAGTGCGACGCGGGGGCCAGGGTGGGGGGCGAACACTGAAGCTTTCTTT. As protein: CSATRGPGWGANTEAFF.